The clone carrying this T cell receptor beta chain has only a few counts. The target antigen is unknown. This record belongs to a study of CD8+CD57+ T cells in acquired aplastic anemia. Study information: Sorted CD4+ and CD8+ cells gave a mean 3.2 ug DNA, range 0.2 to 27.4 ug.

General study findings and limits: Researchers reported that CD8+ Simpson's diversity was not significantly different in patients versus controls.

Trimming pared 3 bases from V and 3 bases from J, leaving 6 bases between. The CDR3 runs to 12 residues. Germline V lookup: CDR1 SGHVS, CDR2 FNYEAQ. Profiles of TCR beta VDJ and CDR3 were generated from a genomic DNA template. TCRdb recomputed calls from the reads with MiXCR, one row per CDR3 protein. The table lists roughly 280,000 distinct CDR3 sequences, approximately 57% of them singletons, with roughly 1.2% in the top ten. CD8+CD57+ cell expansion, shown by flow cytometry, had occurred in the patients selected for sequencing. Each of the patients presented with severe acquired aplastic anemia. The origin of this receptor is a human donor with aplastic anemia. Material for sequencing was sorted CD4+, CD8+, or CD8+CD57+ T cells (not recorded which) from PBMCs. The gene calls are TRBV7-6 and TRBJ2-7; no firm D call. The CDR3 protein is CASSFLGYEQYF. CDR3 sequence (DNA): TGTGCCAGCAGCTTTTTGGGCTACGAGCAGTACTTC.